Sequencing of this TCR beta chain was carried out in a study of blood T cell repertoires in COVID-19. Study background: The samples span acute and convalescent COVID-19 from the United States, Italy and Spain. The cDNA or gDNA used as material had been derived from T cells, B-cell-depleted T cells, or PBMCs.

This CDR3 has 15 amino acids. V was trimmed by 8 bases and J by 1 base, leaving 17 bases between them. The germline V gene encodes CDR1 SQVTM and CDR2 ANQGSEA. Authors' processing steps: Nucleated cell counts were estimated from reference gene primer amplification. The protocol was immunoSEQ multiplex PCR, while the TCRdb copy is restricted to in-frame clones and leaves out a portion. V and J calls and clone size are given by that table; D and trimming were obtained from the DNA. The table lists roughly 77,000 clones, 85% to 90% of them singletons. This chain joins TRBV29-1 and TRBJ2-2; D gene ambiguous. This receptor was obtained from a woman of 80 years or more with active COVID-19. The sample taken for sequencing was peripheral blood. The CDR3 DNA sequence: TGCAGCAACCCCAGGCTGGTAAGGAACACCGGGGAGCTGTTTTTT. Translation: CSNPRLVRNTGELFF.